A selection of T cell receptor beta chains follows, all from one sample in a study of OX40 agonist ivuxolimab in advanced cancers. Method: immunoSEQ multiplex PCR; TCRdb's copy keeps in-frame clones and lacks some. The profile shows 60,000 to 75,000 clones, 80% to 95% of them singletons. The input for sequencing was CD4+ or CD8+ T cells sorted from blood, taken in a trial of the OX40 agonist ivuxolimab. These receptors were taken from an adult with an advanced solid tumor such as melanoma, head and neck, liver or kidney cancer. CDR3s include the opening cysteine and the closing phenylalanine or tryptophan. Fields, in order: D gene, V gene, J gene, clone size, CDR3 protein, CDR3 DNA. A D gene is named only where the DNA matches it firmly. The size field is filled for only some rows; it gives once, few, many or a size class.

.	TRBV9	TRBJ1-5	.	CASSVTGSYQPQHF	TGTGCCAGCAGCGTAACAGGTTCTTATCAGCCCCAGCATTTT
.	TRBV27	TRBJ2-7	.	CASSLSVDSYEQYF	TGTGCCAGCAGTTTATCGGTCGACTCCTACGAGCAGTACTTC
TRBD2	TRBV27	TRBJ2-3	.	CASRTGLAGDTQYF	TGTGCCAGCAGAACCGGACTAGCGGGAGATACGCAGTATTTT
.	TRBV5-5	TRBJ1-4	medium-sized	CASSLWGSPNEKLFF	TGTGCCAGCAGCTTGTGGGGGTCACCTAATGAAAAACTGTTTTTT
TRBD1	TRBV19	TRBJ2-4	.	CASSAQTGNPKNIQYF	TGTGCCAGTAGTGCCCAGACAGGGAACCCCAAAAACATTCAGTACTTC
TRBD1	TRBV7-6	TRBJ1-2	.	CASSPNPRQGAYGYTF	TGTGCCAGCAGCCCCAACCCTCGACAGGGCGCCTATGGCTACACCTTC
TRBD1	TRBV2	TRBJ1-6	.	CASRGTGALNSPLHF	TGTGCCAGCAGGGGGACAGGGGCCCTTAATTCACCCCTCCACTTT
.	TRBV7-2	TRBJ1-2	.	CASSLEVLDYGYTF	TGTGCCAGCAGCTTAGAGGTCCTGGACTATGGCTACACCTTC
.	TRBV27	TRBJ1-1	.	CASRLQGGNTEAFF	TGTGCCAGCAGGCTACAGGGTGGGAACACTGAAGCTTTCTTT
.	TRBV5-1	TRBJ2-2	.	CASSWDPERQHDLNTGELFF	TGCGCCAGCAGCTGGGACCCAGAGAGACAGCACGACTTGAACACCGGGGAGCTGTTTTTT
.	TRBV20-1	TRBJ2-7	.	CSARWGIEQYF	TGCAGTGCTAGATGGGGAATCGAGCAGTACTTC
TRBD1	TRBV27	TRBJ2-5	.	CASSPGTGAETQYF	TGTGCCAGCAGTCCCGGGACAGGGGCAGAGACCCAGTACTTC
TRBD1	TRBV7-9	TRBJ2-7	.	CASSLVRTGDYEQYF	TGTGCCAGCAGCTTAGTTAGGACAGGGGACTACGAGCAGTACTTC
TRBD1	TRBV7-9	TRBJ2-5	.	CASEAGTGGWETQYF	TGTGCCAGCGAGGCGGGGACAGGGGGTTGGGAGACCCAGTACTTC
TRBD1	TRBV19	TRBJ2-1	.	CASSNLNRDRYNEQFF	TGTGCCAGTAGTAATCTGAATAGGGACAGATACAATGAGCAGTTCTTC
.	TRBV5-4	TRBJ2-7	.	CASSLIQGSSYEQYF	TGTGCCAGCAGCTTGATCCAGGGGAGCTCCTACGAGCAGTACTTC
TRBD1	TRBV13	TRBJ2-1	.	CASSGMGQADEQFF	TGTGCCAGCAGCGGAATGGGACAGGCTGATGAGCAGTTCTTC
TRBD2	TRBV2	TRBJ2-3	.	CASSVAGGPVSTDTQYF	TGTGCCAGCAGTGTTGCGGGGGGGCCCGTATCCACAGATACGCAGTATTTT
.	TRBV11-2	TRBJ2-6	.	CASSLDSSGANVLTF	TGTGCCAGCAGCTTAGATTCCTCTGGGGCCAACGTCCTGACTTTC
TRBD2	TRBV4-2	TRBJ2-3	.	CASSQERGGPDTQYF	TGTGCCAGCAGCCAAGAGCGGGGGGGCCCAGATACGCAGTATTTT
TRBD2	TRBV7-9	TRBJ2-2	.	CASSSSGINTGELFF	TGTGCCAGCAGCTCAAGCGGGATAAACACCGGGGAGCTGTTTTTT
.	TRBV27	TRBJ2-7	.	CASSLTGLGKAEQYF	TGTGCCAGCAGTTTGACAGGTCTAGGTAAAGCCGAGCAGTACTTC
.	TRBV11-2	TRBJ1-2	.	CASSLVSSYGYTF	TGTGCCAGCAGCTTAGTTTCATCCTATGGCTACACCTTC
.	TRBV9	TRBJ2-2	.	CASSAPDRTNTGELFF	TGTGCCAGCAGCGCTCCGGACAGAACGAACACCGGGGAGCTGTTTTTT
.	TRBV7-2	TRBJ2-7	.	CASSLTGGDHYEQYF	TGTGCCAGCAGCTTAACGGGGGGCGATCACTACGAGCAGTACTTC
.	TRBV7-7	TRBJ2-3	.	CASSLIGGSGDTQYF	TGTGCCAGCAGCTTAATAGGTGGGAGTGGGGATACGCAGTATTTT
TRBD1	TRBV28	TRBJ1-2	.	CASSFLDRTMEGYTF	TGTGCCAGCAGTTTCTTGGACAGGACTATGGAGGGCTACACCTTC
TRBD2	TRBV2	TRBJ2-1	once	CASSVSSGSSYNEQFF	TGTGCCAGCAGTGTATCGAGCGGGAGCTCCTACAATGAGCAGTTCTTC
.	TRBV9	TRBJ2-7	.	CASSTSGSSYEQYF	TGTGCCAGCAGCACAAGCGGGTCTTCCTACGAGCAGTACTTC
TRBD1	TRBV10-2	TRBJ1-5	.	CASEPGQSNQPQHF	TGCGCCAGTGAACCGGGACAGAGCAATCAGCCCCAGCATTTT
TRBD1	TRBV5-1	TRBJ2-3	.	CASSVLGLTGTDTQYF	TGCGCCAGCAGCGTGTTGGGCCTGACAGGGACAGATACGCAGTATTTT
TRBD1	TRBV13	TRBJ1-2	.	CASSLGQTGVYGYTF	TGTGCCAGCAGCTTGGGACAGACAGGGGTCTATGGCTACACCTTC
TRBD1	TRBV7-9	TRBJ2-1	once	CASSSGGNEQFF	TGTGCCAGCAGCTCAGGGGGAAATGAGCAGTTCTTC
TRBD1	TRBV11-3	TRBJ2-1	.	CASSPGTDAYNEQFF	TGTGCCAGCAGCCCTGGGACAGATGCCTACAATGAGCAGTTCTTC
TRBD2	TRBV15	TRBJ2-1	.	CATSRDGGLANNEQFF	TGTGCCACCAGCAGAGATGGAGGACTAGCGAACAATGAGCAGTTCTTC
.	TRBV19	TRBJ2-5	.	CASSIGTGQETQYF	TGTGCCAGTAGTATTGGAACAGGCCAAGAGACCCAGTACTTC
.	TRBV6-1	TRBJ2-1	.	CASIQGNEQFF	TGTGCCAGCATTCAGGGCAATGAGCAGTTCTTC
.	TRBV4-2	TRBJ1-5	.	CASSQESAAYSNQPQHF	TGTGCCAGCAGCCAAGAATCGGCGGCATATAGCAATCAGCCCCAGCATTTT
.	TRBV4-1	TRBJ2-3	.	CASSQYGSADTQYF	TGCGCCAGCAGCCAATACGGGAGTGCAGATACGCAGTATTTT
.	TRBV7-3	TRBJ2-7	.	CASSPLVGDEQYF	TGTGCCAGCAGCCCCTTAGTCGGGGACGAGCAGTACTTC
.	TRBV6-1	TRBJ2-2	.	CASSDNTGELFF	TGTGCCAGCAGTGACAACACCGGGGAGCTGTTTTTT
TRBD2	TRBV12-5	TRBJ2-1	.	CASGLVLSGRFDEQFF	TGTGCTAGTGGTTTGGTACTGAGCGGGAGGTTCGATGAGCAGTTCTTC
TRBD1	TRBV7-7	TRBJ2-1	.	CASRLQGAKQFF	TGTGCCAGCAGGCTACAGGGGGCGAAGCAGTTCTTC
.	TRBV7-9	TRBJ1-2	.	CASSLPSGGGQIYGYTF	TGTGCCAGCAGCTTACCGTCCGGGGGGGGCCAAATCTATGGCTACACCTTC
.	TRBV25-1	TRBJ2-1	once	CASSGLYNEQFF	TGTGCCAGCAGTGGACTGTACAATGAGCAGTTCTTC
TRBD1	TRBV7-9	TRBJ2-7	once	CASSSDRGVYEQYF	TGTGCCAGCAGCTCGGACAGGGGGGTCTACGAGCAGTACTTC
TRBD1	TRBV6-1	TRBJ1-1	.	CASSVQGAMNTEAFF	TGTGCCAGCAGTGTACAGGGGGCCATGAACACTGAAGCTTTCTTT
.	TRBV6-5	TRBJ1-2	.	CASSYSSGGSYGYTF	TGTGCCAGCAGTTACTCGTCGGGGGGAAGCTATGGCTACACCTTC
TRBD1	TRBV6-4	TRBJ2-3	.	CASSGGQGHTDTQYF	TGTGCCAGCAGTGGGGGACAGGGCCACACAGATACGCAGTATTTT